The next 9 T cell receptor beta chains were all read from a single sample in a study of cytomegalovirus exposure and HLA in healthy donors. Both 60 Vbeta primers and 13 Jbeta primers went into the PCR. The repertoire was sequenced with immunoSEQ multiplex PCR; TCRdb's copy has only in-frame clones and lacks some. The data show 170,000 or so clones, with roughly 87% seen just once and 1.6% held by the top ten. Sequenced input: PBMCs. The receptors shown here come from a man in his fifties in good health and CMV-seronegative.

The V gene is TRBV5-1, the J gene TRBJ2-5; 7 bases fit TRBD1. Unmatched junction bases numbered 5, after V lost 5 bases and J lost 1 base. The CDR3 totals 14 residues. In germline, CDR1 is SGHRS, CDR2 YFSETQ. CDR3 protein: CASSTGDLQETQYF. The CDR3, as DNA: TGCGCCAGCAGTACAGGGGACCTCCAAGAGACCCAGTACTTC.

The V and J genes are TRBV7-9 and TRBJ1-1; 9 nucleotides line up with TRBD1. Germline V lookup: CDR1 SEHNR, CDR2 FQNEAQ (reference sequence). CDR3 length equals 13 residues. The ends lost 3 bases at V and 9 bases at J; junction bases unmatched: 5. The CDR3 sequence: CASSLGQGWQAFF. The CDR3 DNA reads as TGTGCCAGCAGCTTGGGACAGGGCTGGCAAGCTTTCTTT.

The chain employs TRBV7-2 and TRBJ2-7; 8 bases agree with TRBD2. Germline trimming cut 4 bases from V and 7 bases from J; bases unmatched to any gene: 12. The CDR3 is made up of 15 amino acids. The germline V gene encodes CDR1 SGHTA and CDR2 FQGNSA. CDR3 in amino acids: CASSSTGTRAAEQYF. CDR3 in DNA: TGTGCCAGCAGCTCAACCGGGACTAGGGCTGCTGAGCAGTACTTC.

The V and J genes are TRBV5-4 and TRBJ2-6, with 8 bases aligning to TRBD2. The CDR3 loop spans 17 amino acids. Looked up from germline, CDR1 is SGHNT and CDR2 is YYREEE (reference sequence). V shed 2 bases and J 0 bases; nucleotides not matched to a gene: 4. DNA for the CDR3: TGTGCCAGCAGCTTCGGCGGGGGGTTCTCTGGGGCCAACGTCCTGACTTTC. This translates into CASSFGGGFSGANVLTF. The full variable domain, its missing parts supplied by reference TRBV5-4 and TRBJ2-6, is ETGVTQSPTHLIKTRGQQVTLRCSSQSGHNTVSWYQQALGQGPQFIFQYYREEENGRGNFPPRFSGLQFPNYSSELNVNALELDDSALYLCASSFGGGFSGANVLTFGAGSRLTVL.

The genes are TRBV9 and TRBJ1-1, with 7 nucleotides matching TRBD1. J lost 7 bases, V lost 4 bases, and 10 bases had no gene match. Per germline, CDR1 SGDLS and CDR2 YYNGEE. CDR3 length: 14 residues. In DNA form, the CDR3 reads TGTGCCAGCAGCTTCGGACAGGTCGCGAGTGAAGCTTTCTTT. Protein sequence: CASSFGQVASEAFF. The variable domain in full, with the rest retrieved from reference TRBV9 and TRBJ1-1, is DSGVTQTPKHLITATGQRVTLRCSPRSGDLSVYWYQQSLDQGLQFLIQYYNGEERAKGNILERFSAQQFPDLHSELNLSSLELGDSALYFCASSFGQVASEAFFGQGTRLTVV.

This chain uses TRBV5-4 with TRBJ2-2; 7 positions agree with TRBD2. This CDR3 comprises 13 residues. The germline gives CDR1 SGHNT, CDR2 YYREEE (reference sequence). J was trimmed by 9 bases and V by 7 bases; bases with no gene match: 9. CDR3 DNA: TGTGCCAGCTCCGCCCCCGGGGGGAGGGAGCTGTTTTTT. Protein product: CASSAPGGRELFF.

The V call is TRBV6-6, the J call TRBJ1-2; weak D call: TRBD1 (6 bases). CDR1 is MNHNY and CDR2 is SVGAGI in the germline V gene (reference sequence). The CDR3 covers 15 residues. Trimming left V 8 bases short and J 0 bases short, with 16 bases between. DNA for the CDR3: TGTGCCAGCCGGGACACTTCCAGATCTAACTATGGCTACACCTTC. Translating it yields CASRDTSRSNYGYTF.

The chain combines TRBV29-1 with TRBJ1-2, with D possibly TRBD1 on 6 matching bases. This CDR3 has 14 residues. V dropped 4 bases and J dropped 8 bases, with 20 bases sitting between them. From germline, CDR1 is SQVTM and CDR2 ANQGSEA. CDR3 sequence (DNA): TGCAGCGTTGTTTCACAGGGACGAGTAGGCGGCTACACCTTC. Translation gives CSVVSQGRVGGYTF.

V is TRBV9 and J is TRBJ2-1; TRBD2 matches at 9 bases. V trimming: 0 bases; J trimming: 10 bases; junction bases outside the gene matches: 5. The germline gives CDR1 SGDLS, CDR2 YYNGEE. This CDR3 is 14 amino acids long. The CDR3 coding sequence is TGTGCCAGCAGCGTAGGCGGGGGGGCAAGGGAGCAGTTCTTC. This gives the protein CASSVGGGAREQFF.